The clone carrying this T cell receptor (beta chain) appeared a single time. The data were obtained in a study of control samples from healthy donors and cancer patients. The repertoire was sequenced with immunoSEQ multiplex PCR; TCRdb's copy has only in-frame clones and lacks some. There are about 60,000 clones in the sample; roughly 90% occur only once, and 1.5% to 2% lies in the top ten. The CDR3 extends over 14 amino acids. CDR1 and CDR2 from the germline V gene are SGHRS and YFSETQ. V dropped 4 bases and J dropped 7 bases, with 17 bases sitting between them. The chain employs TRBV5-1 and TRBJ1-2, with a weak D call TRBD1 (5 bases). The sequence was collected from a middle-aged man with colorectal cancer. Sequencing was performed on PBMCs. This CDR3 reads CASSPSQGSLGYTF. The CDR3 DNA sequence: TGCGCCAGCAGCCCGAGCCAGGGTTCTCTTGGCTACACCTTC.